This entry features one T cell receptor beta chain sequence. Authors' data handling: Estimated nucleated cell counts came from reference gene primer amplification. The assay was immunoSEQ multiplex PCR, and TCRdb's table has in-frame clones only and misses some. For V, J and clone size, that table is used; D and trimming come from the DNA. The table records some 340,000 clones, roughly 90% of them present only once. This sample was included in a study of blood T cell repertoires in COVID-19. Study overall: COVID-19 samples from acute and convalescent phases originated in the United States, Italy and Spain. T cells, B-cell-depleted T cells, or PBMCs supplied cDNA or gDNA.

This receptor was taken from a woman aged 25 to 39 who had been exposed to COVID-19. Sequenced material: PBMCs or T cells enriched from blood (not recorded which).

The CDR3 reads CASNLRGLQPQHF. CDR3 DNA sequence: TGTGCCAGCAACCTGAGGGGGCTTCAGCCCCAGCATTTT. J is TRBJ1-5 and V is TRBV12-3 or TRBV12-4, with 7 nucleotides matching TRBD1. The V gene end was trimmed by 7 bases and the J gene end by 6 bases; junction bases not matched to a gene: 6. This CDR3 contains 13 residues.